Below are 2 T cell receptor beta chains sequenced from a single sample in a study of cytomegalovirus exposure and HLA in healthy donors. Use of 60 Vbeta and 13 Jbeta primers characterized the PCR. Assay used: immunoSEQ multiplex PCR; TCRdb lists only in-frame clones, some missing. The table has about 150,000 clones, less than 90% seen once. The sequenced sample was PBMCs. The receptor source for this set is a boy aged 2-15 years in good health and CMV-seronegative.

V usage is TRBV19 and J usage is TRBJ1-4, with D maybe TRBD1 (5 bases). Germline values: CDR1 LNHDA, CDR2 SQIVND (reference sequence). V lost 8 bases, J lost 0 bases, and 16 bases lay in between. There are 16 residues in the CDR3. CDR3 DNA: TGTGCCAGTTGTTCCCACAGGTCTGCAACTAATGAAAAACTGTTTTTT. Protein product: CASCSHRSATNEKLFF.

The CDR3 is CAWIERTGVGAAFF. In nucleotides, the CDR3 is TGTGCCTGGATTGAGAGGACAGGGGTTGGGGCAGCTTTCTTT. The genes are TRBV30 and TRBJ1-1; TRBD1 aligns across 9 bases. This CDR3 has 14 amino acids. After removal of 4 bases from V and 10 bases from J, the junction contained 13 bases not matched to a gene. Germline assignment: CDR1 GTSNPN and CDR2 SVGIG (reference sequence).